This T cell receptor (beta chain) is drawn from a study of post-analysis software for immune sequencing data. Study findings and constraints: Higher frequency in patients than in controls was seen for several TRBV segments, with TRBV5-6, TRBV5-1 and TRBV20-1 among them.

Trimming shortened V by 4 bases and J by 2 bases, and 12 bases separated the two germline ends. Germline lookup yields CDR1 ENHRY and CDR2 SYGVKD. The CDR3 loop spans 14 amino acids. In the case of this clonotype: The antigen is undetermined.

Carried by the TCR beta cDNA libraries were unique molecular identifiers. One entry per CDR3 protein, called by TCRdb with MiXCR from the PCR reads. The sample includes hundreds of thousands of distinct CDR3 sequences, around 50% of them seen just once. This chain uses TRBV10-3 with TRBJ2-7; D remains unclear. The TCR comes from a girl aged 5 to 17 with multiple sclerosis. Input material: blood. The CDR3, as DNA: TGTGCCATCAGTGCCCCCCCGGCCCCCTACGAGCAGTACTTC. It translates to CAISAPPAPYEQYF.